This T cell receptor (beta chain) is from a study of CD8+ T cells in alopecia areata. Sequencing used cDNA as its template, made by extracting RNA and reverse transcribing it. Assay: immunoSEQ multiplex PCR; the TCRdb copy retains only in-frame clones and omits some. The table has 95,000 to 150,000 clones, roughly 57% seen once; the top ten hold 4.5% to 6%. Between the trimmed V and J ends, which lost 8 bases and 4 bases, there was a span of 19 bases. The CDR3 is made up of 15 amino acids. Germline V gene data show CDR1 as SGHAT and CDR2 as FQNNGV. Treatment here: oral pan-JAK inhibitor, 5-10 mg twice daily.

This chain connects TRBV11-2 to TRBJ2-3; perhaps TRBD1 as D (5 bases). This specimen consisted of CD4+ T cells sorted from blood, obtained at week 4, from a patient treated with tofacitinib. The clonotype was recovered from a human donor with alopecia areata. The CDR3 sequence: CASALFRQQADTQYF. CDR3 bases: TGTGCCAGCGCGCTCTTTCGTCAACAGGCAGATACGCAGTATTTT. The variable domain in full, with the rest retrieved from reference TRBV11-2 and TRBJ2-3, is EAGVAQSPRYKIIEKRQSVAFWCNPISGHATLYWYQQILGQGPKLLIQFQNNGVVDDSQLPKDRFSAERLKGVDSTLKIQPAKLEDSAVYLCASALFRQQADTQYFGPGTRLTVL.